This T cell receptor beta chain is from a study of T cell responses to AZD1222 COVID-19 vaccine. Points on this clone: Its antigen is not identified.

The CDR3 is made up of 12 amino acids. Germline CDR1 and CDR2: KGHDR and SFDVKD. Trimming took off 2 bases at V and 2 bases at J, with 0 bases between the two ends. Clones were sequenced by immunoSEQ multiplex PCR, and TCRdb holds only the in-frame ones, with some missing. The data contain 110,000 to 150,000 clones, about 94% of them singletons. Notes on the study in general: The peak T cell response came first, and repertoires were sampled only after it. Nearly half of spike-specific TCRs reportedly target unmutated variant regions. Spike-specific TCR breadth and depth went up after people got two AZD1222 doses.

This chain links TRBV24-1 with TRBJ1-3; D is uncertain. This clonotype was sampled from an adult in good health. Source: peripheral blood, taken on day 0 of AZD1222 vaccination. The DNA for the CDR3 is TGTGCCACCAGTGATTCTGGAAACACCATATATTTT. Translated, it gives CATSDSGNTIYF.